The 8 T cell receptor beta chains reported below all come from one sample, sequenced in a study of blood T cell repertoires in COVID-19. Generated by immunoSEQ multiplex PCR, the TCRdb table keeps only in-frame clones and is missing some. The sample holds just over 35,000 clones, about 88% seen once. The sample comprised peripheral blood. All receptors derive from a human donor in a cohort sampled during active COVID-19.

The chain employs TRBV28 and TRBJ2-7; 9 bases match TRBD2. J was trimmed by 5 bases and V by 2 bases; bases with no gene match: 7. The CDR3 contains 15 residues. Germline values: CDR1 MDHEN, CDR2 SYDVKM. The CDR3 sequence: CASSLEAGGPHEQYF. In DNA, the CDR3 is TGTGCCAGCAGTTTAGAGGCGGGGGGGCCCCACGAGCAGTACTTC.

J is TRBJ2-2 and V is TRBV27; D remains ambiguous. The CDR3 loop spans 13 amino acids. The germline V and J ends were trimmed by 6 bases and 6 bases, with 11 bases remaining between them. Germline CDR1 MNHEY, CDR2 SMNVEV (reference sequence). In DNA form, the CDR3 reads TGTGCCAGCAGACCTCTGGGCTCCGGGGAGCTGTTTTTT. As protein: CASRPLGSGELFF.

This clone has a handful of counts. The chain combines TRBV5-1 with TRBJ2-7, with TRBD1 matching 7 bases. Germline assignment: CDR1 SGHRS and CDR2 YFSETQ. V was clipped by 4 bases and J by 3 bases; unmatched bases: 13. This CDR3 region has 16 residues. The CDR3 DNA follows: TGCGCCAGCAGCACTTCCGGGACAGCGGTCCTCTACGAGCAGTACTTC. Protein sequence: CASSTSGTAVLYEQYF.

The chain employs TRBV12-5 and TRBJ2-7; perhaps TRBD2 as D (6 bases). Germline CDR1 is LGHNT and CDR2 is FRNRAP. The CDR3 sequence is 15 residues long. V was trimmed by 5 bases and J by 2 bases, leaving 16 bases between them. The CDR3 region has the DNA TGTGCTAGTGGTCCTGGTTGGGGAGGAACCTACGAGCAGTACTTC. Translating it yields CASGPGWGGTYEQYF.

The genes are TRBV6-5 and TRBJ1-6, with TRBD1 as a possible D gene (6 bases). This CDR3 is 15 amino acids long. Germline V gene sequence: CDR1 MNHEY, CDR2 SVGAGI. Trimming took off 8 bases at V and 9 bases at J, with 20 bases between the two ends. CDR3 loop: CASDLHRDKGSPLHF. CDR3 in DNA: TGTGCCAGCGACCTGCACCGGGACAAGGGTTCACCCCTCCACTTT.

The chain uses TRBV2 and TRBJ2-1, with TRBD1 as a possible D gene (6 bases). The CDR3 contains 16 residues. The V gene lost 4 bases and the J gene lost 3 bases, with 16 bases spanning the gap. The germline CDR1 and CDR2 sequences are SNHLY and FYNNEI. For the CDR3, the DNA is TGTGCCAGCAGTGGGTTAGACAGGATCGACTACAATGAGCAGTTCTTC. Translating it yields CASSGLDRIDYNEQFF. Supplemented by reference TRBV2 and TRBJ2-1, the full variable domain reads EPEVTQTPSHQVTQMGQEVILRCVPISNHLYFYWYRQILGQKVEFLVSFYNNEISEKSEIFDDQFSVERPDGSNFTLKIRSTKLEDSAMYFCASSGLDRIDYNEQFFGPGTRLTVL.

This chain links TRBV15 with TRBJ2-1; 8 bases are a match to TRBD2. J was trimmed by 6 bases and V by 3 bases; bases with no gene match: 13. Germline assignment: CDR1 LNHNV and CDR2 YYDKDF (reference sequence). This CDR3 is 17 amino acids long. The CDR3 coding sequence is TGTGCCACCAGCAGCGATAGTTCGGGGGGGCAGGGCAATGAGCAGTTCTTC. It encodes CATSSDSSGGQGNEQFF.

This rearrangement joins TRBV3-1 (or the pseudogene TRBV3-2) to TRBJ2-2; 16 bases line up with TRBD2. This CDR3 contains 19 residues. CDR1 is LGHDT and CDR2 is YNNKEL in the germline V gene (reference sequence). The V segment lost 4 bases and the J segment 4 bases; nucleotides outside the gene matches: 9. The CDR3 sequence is CASSPMQGLAGGLTGELFF. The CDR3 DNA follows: TGTGCCAGCAGCCCGATGCAGGGACTAGCGGGGGGGCTCACCGGGGAGCTGTTTTTT.